The rows below give T cell receptor beta chains drawn from one sample of a study of OX40 agonist ivuxolimab in advanced cancers. Assay used: immunoSEQ multiplex PCR; TCRdb lists only in-frame clones, some missing. Of some 95,000 clones listed, 75% to 90% were seen once; the top ten hold 0.82%. The specimen comprised CD4+ or CD8+ T cells sorted from blood, sampled in a trial of the OX40 agonist ivuxolimab. Receptors originate from an adult with an advanced solid tumor such as melanoma, head and neck, liver or kidney cancer. CDR3s include the opening cysteine and the closing phenylalanine or tryptophan. Fields, in order: V gene, clone size, J gene, D gene, CDR3 DNA, CDR3 protein. A D gene is named only where the DNA matches it firmly. Some rows have no size entry. The others give once, few or many, or a class for an expanded clone.

>TRBV7-9|-|TRBJ2-3|-
TGTGCCAGCAGCTCTGGGGAAGATACGCAGTATTTT
CASSSGEDTQYF
>TRBV27|once|TRBJ1-4|-
TGTGCCAGCAGTGGGGGGGCAGGGAATGAAAAACTGTTTTTT
CASSGGAGNEKLFF
>TRBV18|-|TRBJ2-7|TRBD1
TGTGCCAGCTCACCCCGGGACAGGGATCGGTACGAGCAGTACTTC
CASSPRDRDRYEQYF
>TRBV2|-|TRBJ2-5|-
TGTGCCAGCAGTGAAGGGAGCCTCAACGAAGGGGAGACCCAGTACTTC
CASSEGSLNEGETQYF
>TRBV4-2|-|TRBJ2-1|TRBD2
TGTGCCAGCAGCTTGGGACTAGCTGGGGGGCAGTTCTTC
CASSLGLAGGQFF
>TRBV27|-|TRBJ2-1|TRBD2
TGTGCCAGCAGTCTAGCGGGAGCCTACAATGAGCAGTTCTTC
CASSLAGAYNEQFF
>TRBV5-6|-|TRBJ2-3|-
TGTGCCAGCAGCTTCTTAGGGGGAGGGAACACAGATACGCAGTATTTT
CASSFLGGGNTDTQYF
>TRBV30|once|TRBJ2-5|-
TGTGCCTGGAGTGTAATAGGGATAGAGACCCAGTACTTC
CAWSVIGIETQYF
>TRBV28|-|TRBJ1-5|-
TGTGCCAGCTGGTCCCTAGGCAATCAGCCCCAGCATTTT
CASWSLGNQPQHF
>TRBV30|once|TRBJ2-7|-
TGTGCCTGGAGGGGGCTCCCCCGAGAGCAGTACTTC
CAWRGLPREQYF
>TRBV4-1|-|TRBJ1-5|-
TGCGCCAGCAGCCAAGTTGATATGGGCTTCACCAACAATCAGCCCCAGCATTTT
CASSQVDMGFTNNQPQHF
>TRBV9|medium-sized|TRBJ2-1|-
TGTGCCAGCAGCGTAGGGCCCGGGCTGAGCTCCTACAATGAGCAGTTCTTC
CASSVGPGLSSYNEQFF
>TRBV4-2|-|TRBJ1-1|-
TGTGCCAGCAGCCAAGATGCAGGGGTAACTGAAGCTTTCTTT
CASSQDAGVTEAFF
>TRBV5-4|few|TRBJ1-2|-
TGTGCCAGCAGCTTGGGGTCCGGGTCGGGAAGTGGCTACACCTTC
CASSLGSGSGSGYTF
>TRBV5-1|-|TRBJ2-3|-
TGCGCCAGCAGCTTCGGTAGAATCACAGATACGCAGTATTTT
CASSFGRITDTQYF
>TRBV29-1|-|TRBJ2-7|-
TGCAGCGTTGAATCTCTGGCCGGCGAGCAGTACTTC
CSVESLAGEQYF
>TRBV28|-|TRBJ1-5|-
TGTGCCAGCAGTTATCCAGACACGCCTTCGGATCAGCCCCAGCATTTT
CASSYPDTPSDQPQHF
>TRBV28|-|TRBJ1-2|-
TGTGCCAGCAGTTTAACGGGTATGTCCCCAGATGGCTACACCTTC
CASSLTGMSPDGYTF
>TRBV6-5|-|TRBJ2-2|-
TGTGCCAGCAGTTCCCTGAACACCGGGGAGCTGTTTTTT
CASSSLNTGELFF
>TRBV4-1|-|TRBJ2-7|TRBD1
TGCGCCAGCAGCAGGACAGGGGGAAGGGGGGAGCAGTACTTC
CASSRTGGRGEQYF
>TRBV27|-|TRBJ2-7|-
TGTGCCAGCGGGGTCGGGACACGAGGCTACGAGCAGTACTTC
CASGVGTRGYEQYF
>TRBV19|-|TRBJ1-5|TRBD1
TGTGCCAGTAGTCGGAGAGGACAGGGGAGCAATCAGCCCCAGCATTTT
CASSRRGQGSNQPQHF
>TRBV7-9|many|TRBJ1-5|-
TGTGCCAGCAGCTCCTTCCGGGCAGGCCTGAATCAGCCCCAGCATTTT
CASSSFRAGLNQPQHF
>TRBV18|-|TRBJ2-3|TRBD1
TGTGCCAGCTCGACCACGACAGGGACCTACACAGATACGCAGTATTTT
CASSTTTGTYTDTQYF
>TRBV7-2|-|TRBJ1-3|TRBD1
TGTGCCAGCAGCTTACAGGGGGCTACTGGAAACACCATATATTTT
CASSLQGATGNTIYF
>TRBV18|-|TRBJ1-1|-
TGTGCCAGCTCACCCGACAACAGGGTGGGCACTGAAGCTTTCTTT
CASSPDNRVGTEAFF
>TRBV30|-|TRBJ2-5|TRBD2
TGTGCCTGGACTAGCGGGAGAAGGGAGACCCAGTACTTC
CAWTSGRRETQYF
>TRBV6-1|-|TRBJ1-2|-
TGTGCCAGCATAGAAGGGGGACCCTACGTCGGCTACACCTTC
CASIEGGPYVGYTF
>TRBV7-3|-|TRBJ2-3|TRBD2
TGTGCCAGCAGCCAGACTGCGGGGGGCACAGATACGCAGTATTTT
CASSQTAGGTDTQYF
>TRBV28|-|TRBJ1-2|TRBD1
TGTGCCAGCAGCGGGACAGACTATGGCTACACCTTC
CASSGTDYGYTF
>TRBV2|-|TRBJ2-2|-
TGTGCCAGCAGTGAAATTGGGGCAGGGGCCACCGGGGAGCTGTTTTTT
CASSEIGAGATGELFF
>TRBV30|-|TRBJ1-4|-
TGTGCCTGGGCCCTGGGGGGGTCGGATGAAAAACTGTTTTTT
CAWALGGSDEKLFF
>TRBV11-3|-|TRBJ2-1|-
TGTGCCAGCAGCTTAGGAGACGGGACCTACAATGAGCAGTTCTTC
CASSLGDGTYNEQFF
>TRBV6-1|-|TRBJ1-1|-
TGTGCCAGCGATGACAGGAACACTGAAGCTTTCTTT
CASDDRNTEAFF
>TRBV28|few|TRBJ1-2|-
TGTGCCAGCAGACCCGGGGGAGGGGCCAGCTATGGCTACACCTTC
CASRPGGGASYGYTF
>TRBV28|-|TRBJ2-1|-
TGTGCCAGCGTGAAGGGGGGACTATACAATGAGCAGTTCTTC
CASVKGGLYNEQFF
>TRBV7-9|-|TRBJ2-4|-
TGTGCCAGCAGCGTCCATTCACAGGGTGACATTCAGTACTTC
CASSVHSQGDIQYF
>TRBV10-3|-|TRBJ2-6|-
TGTGCCATCAGTGGGCATGGCTCTGGGGCCAACGTCCTGACTTTC
CAISGHGSGANVLTF
>TRBV5-6|-|TRBJ2-1|-
TGTGCCAGCAGCCCCACCGGGACATCCATCTACAATGAGCAGTTCTTC
CASSPTGTSIYNEQFF
>TRBV11-2|-|TRBJ1-1|-
TGTGCCAGCAGCTTATATTTTTGGCGAGCTTTCTTT
CASSLYFWRAFF
>TRBV4-1|-|TRBJ1-1|-
TGCGCCAGCAGCCAAGATTGGAACACTGAAGCTTTCTTT
CASSQDWNTEAFF
>TRBV19|-|TRBJ1-3|-
TGTGCCAGTAGTATAGGATGGACAGCATCTGGAAACACCATATATTTT
CASSIGWTASGNTIYF
>TRBV5-8|-|TRBJ1-4|TRBD1
TGTGCCAGCAACAAAGGAGGACAGGGCCATGAAAAACTGTTTTTT
CASNKGGQGHEKLFF
>TRBV10-3|-|TRBJ1-2|-
TGTGCCTCCCGAGGGGACCTGGGGGGCTACACCTTC
CASRGDLGGYTF
>TRBV28|once|TRBJ2-2|-
TGTGCCAGCAGTACGGGACAATTAAAGGCCGGGGAGCTGTTTTTT
CASSTGQLKAGELFF
>TRBV7-3|-|TRBJ2-1|-
TGTGCCAGCAGCTCAAGGAATAGGGACAATGAGCAGTTCTTC
CASSSRNRDNEQFF
>TRBV29-1|-|TRBJ1-1|-
TGCAGCGCGAGAACGGACGGGAACACTGAAGCTTTCTTT
CSARTDGNTEAFF